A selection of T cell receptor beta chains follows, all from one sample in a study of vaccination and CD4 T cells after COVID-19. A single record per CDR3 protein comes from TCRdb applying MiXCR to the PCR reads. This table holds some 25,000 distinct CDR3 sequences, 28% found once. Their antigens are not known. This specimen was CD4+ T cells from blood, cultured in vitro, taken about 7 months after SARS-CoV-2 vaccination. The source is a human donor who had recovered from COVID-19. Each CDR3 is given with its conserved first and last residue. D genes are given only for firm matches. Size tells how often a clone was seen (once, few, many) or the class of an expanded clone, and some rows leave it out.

CDR3 DNA: TGCAGTGGAACCGACAGGGCCACTAAAAACATTCAGTACTTC
CDR3 protein: CSGTDRATKNIQYF
D gene: TRBD1
clone size: NA
V gene: TRBV20-1
J gene: TRBJ2-4

CDR3 DNA: TGTGCCACCGAGTCAGGGGGGCTGGATACTGAAGCTTTCTTT
CDR3 protein: CATESGGLDTEAFF
D gene: TRBD1
clone size: few
V gene: TRBV6-1
J gene: TRBJ1-1

CDR3 DNA: TGCAGTGCCCCTTTGACAGGGCGAAACATTCAGTACTTC
CDR3 protein: CSAPLTGRNIQYF
D gene: TRBD1
clone size: NA
V gene: TRBV20-1
J gene: TRBJ2-4

CDR3 DNA: TGTGCCAGCAGCCCGTTTGTGGGGGACACTGAAGCTTTCTTT
CDR3 protein: CASSPFVGDTEAFF
D gene: NA
clone size: few
V gene: TRBV7-2
J gene: TRBJ1-1

CDR3 DNA: TGTGCCATCAGTGATTTTACCCAGGATAATTCACCCCTCCACTTT
CDR3 protein: CAISDFTQDNSPLHF
D gene: NA
clone size: few
V gene: TRBV10-3
J gene: TRBJ1-6

CDR3 DNA: TGTGCCAGCAAGGACTGGAATCAGCCCCAGCATTTT
CDR3 protein: CASKDWNQPQHF
D gene: NA
clone size: NA
V gene: TRBV6-1
J gene: TRBJ1-5

CDR3 DNA: TGCGCCAGCAGCAGAGAACGACTAGCGGGAGCCGTCGAGCAGTACTTC
CDR3 protein: CASSRERLAGAVEQYF
D gene: TRBD2
clone size: few
V gene: TRBV4-1
J gene: TRBJ2-7

CDR3 DNA: TGTGCCAGCAAGGGACTACTAGGAGATACGCAGTATTTT
CDR3 protein: CASKGLLGDTQYF
D gene: TRBD2
clone size: NA
V gene: TRBV6-2/TRBV6-3
J gene: TRBJ2-3

CDR3 DNA: TGTGCCAGCAGCCCTCAAGGGAGGGGGCGTATAGATACGCAGTATTTT
CDR3 protein: CASSPQGRGRIDTQYF
D gene: NA
clone size: NA
V gene: TRBV11-1
J gene: TRBJ2-3

CDR3 DNA: TGTGCCAGCAGCCCGGGACAGGGTATCACTGAAGCTTTCTTT
CDR3 protein: CASSPGQGITEAFF
D gene: TRBD1
clone size: NA
V gene: TRBV5-4
J gene: TRBJ1-1

CDR3 DNA: TGTGCCAGCACCCCGACAGGGACCTACGAGCAGTACTTC
CDR3 protein: CASTPTGTYEQYF
D gene: TRBD1
clone size: NA
V gene: TRBV28
J gene: TRBJ2-7